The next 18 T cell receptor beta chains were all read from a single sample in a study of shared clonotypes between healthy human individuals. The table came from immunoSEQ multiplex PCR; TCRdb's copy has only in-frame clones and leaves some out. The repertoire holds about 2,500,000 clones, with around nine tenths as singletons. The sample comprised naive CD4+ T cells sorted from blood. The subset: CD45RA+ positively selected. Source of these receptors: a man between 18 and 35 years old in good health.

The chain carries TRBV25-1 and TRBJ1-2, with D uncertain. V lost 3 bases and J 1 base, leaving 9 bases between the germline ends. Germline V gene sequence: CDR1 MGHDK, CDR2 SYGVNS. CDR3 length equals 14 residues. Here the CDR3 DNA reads TGTGCCAGCAGTGACCCAGGTGATAACTATGGCTACACCTTC. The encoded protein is CASSDPGDNYGYTF.

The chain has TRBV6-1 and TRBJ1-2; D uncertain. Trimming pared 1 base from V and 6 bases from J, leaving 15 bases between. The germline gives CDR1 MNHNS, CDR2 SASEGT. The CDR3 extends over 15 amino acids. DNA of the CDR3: TGTGCCAGCAGTGAAGTCGCATTAATTTTAAATGGCTACACCTTC. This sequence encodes CASSEVALILNGYTF.

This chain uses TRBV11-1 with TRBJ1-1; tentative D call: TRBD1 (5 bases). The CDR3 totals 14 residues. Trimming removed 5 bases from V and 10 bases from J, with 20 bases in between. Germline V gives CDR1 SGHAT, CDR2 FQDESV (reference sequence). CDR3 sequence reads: CASSPTRGPSLAFF. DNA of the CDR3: TGTGCCAGCAGCCCTACCCGGGGCCCTTCTTTAGCTTTCTTT.

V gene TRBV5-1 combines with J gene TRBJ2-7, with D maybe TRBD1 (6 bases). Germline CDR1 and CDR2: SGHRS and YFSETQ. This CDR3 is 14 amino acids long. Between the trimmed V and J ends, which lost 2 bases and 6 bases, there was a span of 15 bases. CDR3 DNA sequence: TGCGCCAGCAGCTTCTCCACAGGGCACGGCGAGCAGTACTTC. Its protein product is CASSFSTGHGEQYF.

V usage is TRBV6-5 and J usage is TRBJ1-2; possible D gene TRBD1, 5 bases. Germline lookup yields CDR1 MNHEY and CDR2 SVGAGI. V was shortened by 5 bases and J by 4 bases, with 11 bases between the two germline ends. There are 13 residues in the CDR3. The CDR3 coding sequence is TGTGCCAGCAGTAGGTCAGGGACCTATGGCTACACCTTC. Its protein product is CASSRSGTYGYTF.

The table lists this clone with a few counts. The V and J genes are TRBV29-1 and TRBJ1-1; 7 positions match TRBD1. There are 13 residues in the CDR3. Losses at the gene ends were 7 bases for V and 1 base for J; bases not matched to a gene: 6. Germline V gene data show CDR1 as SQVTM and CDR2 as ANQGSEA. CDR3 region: CSANRDRNTEAFF. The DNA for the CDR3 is TGCAGCGCCAACCGGGACAGGAACACTGAAGCTTTCTTT. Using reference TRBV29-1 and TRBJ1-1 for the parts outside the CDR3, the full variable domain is SAVISQKPSRDICQRGTSLTIQCQVDSQVTMMFWYRQQPGQSLTLIATANQGSEATYESGFVIDKFPISRPNLTFSTLTVSNMSPEDSSIYLCSANRDRNTEAFFGQGTRLTVV.

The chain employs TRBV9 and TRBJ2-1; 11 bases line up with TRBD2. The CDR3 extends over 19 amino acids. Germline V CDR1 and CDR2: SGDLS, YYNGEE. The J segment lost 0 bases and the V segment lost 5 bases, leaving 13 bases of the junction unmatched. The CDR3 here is CASSRLGTSGYFSYNEQFF. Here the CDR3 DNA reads TGTGCCAGCAGTCGCCTGGGGACTAGCGGATACTTCTCCTACAATGAGCAGTTCTTC.

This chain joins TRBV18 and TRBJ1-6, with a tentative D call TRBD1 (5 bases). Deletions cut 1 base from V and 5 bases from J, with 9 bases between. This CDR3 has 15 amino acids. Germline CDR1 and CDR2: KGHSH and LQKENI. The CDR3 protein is CASSPLGTNNSPLHF. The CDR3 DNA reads TGTGCCAGCTCACCACTGGGGACTAATAATTCACCCCTCCACTTT.

As DNA, the CDR3 is TGTGCCAGCAGCTTAGGGCGACAGGCTAATGAAAAACTGTTTTTT. This sequence encodes CASSLGRQANEKLFF. The rearrangement joins TRBV7-9 to TRBJ1-4; D is perhaps TRBD1 (6 bases). V was trimmed by 1 base and J by 3 bases, leaving 9 bases between them. The CDR3 has 15 residues. CDR1 and CDR2 (germline): SEHNR, FQNEAQ (reference sequence). Drawing the rest from reference TRBV7-9 and TRBJ1-4, the complete variable domain is DTGVSQNPRHKITKRGQNVTFRCDPISEHNRLYWYRQTLGQGPEFLTYFQNEAQLEKSRLLSDRFSAERPKGSFSTLEIQRTEQGDSAMYLCASSLGRQANEKLFFGSGTQLSVL.

The CDR3 coding sequence is TGTGCCAGCAGCGAAGTGACAGGGGAAACTGGCACCGGGGAGCTGTTTTTT. Translated: CASSEVTGETGTGELFF. The V call is TRBV11-3, the J call TRBJ2-2; 8 nucleotides match TRBD1. V trimming: 5 bases; J trimming: 4 bases; junction bases outside the gene matches: 12. CDR3 length equals 17 residues. Germline V gene lookup returns CDR1 SGHNT and CDR2 YENEEA.

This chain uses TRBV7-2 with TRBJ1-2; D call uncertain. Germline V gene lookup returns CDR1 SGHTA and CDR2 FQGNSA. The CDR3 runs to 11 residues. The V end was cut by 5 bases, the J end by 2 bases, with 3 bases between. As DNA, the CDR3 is TGTGCCAGCAGCGAAAACTATGGCTACACCTTC. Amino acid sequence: CASSENYGYTF.

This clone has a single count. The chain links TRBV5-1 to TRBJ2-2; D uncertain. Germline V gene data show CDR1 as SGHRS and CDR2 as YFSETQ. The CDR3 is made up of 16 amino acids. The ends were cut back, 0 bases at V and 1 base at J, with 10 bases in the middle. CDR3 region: CASSLAAIGNTGELFF. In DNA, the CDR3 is TGCGCCAGCAGCTTGGCAGCGATCGGGAACACCGGGGAGCTGTTTTTT.

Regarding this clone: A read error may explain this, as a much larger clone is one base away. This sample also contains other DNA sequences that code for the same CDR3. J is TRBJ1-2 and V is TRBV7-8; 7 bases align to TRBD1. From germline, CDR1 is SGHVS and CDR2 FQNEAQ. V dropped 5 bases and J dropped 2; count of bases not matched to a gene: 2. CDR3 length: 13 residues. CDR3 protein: CASSPDRNYGYTF. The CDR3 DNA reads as TGTGCCAGCAGCCCGGACAGGAACTATGGCTACACCTTC. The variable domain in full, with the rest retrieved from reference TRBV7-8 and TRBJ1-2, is GAGVSQSPRYKVAKRGQDVALRCDPISGHVSLFWYQQALGQGPEFLTYFQNEAQLDKSGLPSDRFFAERPEGSVSTLKIQRTQQEDSAVYLCASSPDRNYGYTFGSGTRLTVV.

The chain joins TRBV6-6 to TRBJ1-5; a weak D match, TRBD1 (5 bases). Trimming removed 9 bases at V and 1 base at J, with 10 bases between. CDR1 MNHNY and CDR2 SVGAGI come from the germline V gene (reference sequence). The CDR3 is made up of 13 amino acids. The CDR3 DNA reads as TGTGCCAGTCAGGGACCGAGCAATCAGCCCCAGCATTTT. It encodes CASQGPSNQPQHF.

The CDR3 loop is CASSRGPDYNSPLHF. The CDR3 DNA reads TGTGCCAGCAGCAGGGGACCGGACTATAATTCACCCCTCCACTTT. This chain links TRBV9 with TRBJ1-6; D is perhaps TRBD1 (5 bases). Germline-derived CDR1 and CDR2 are SGDLS and YYNGEE. The CDR3 totals 15 residues. The V gene lost 4 bases and the J gene lost 3 bases, with 11 bases spanning the gap.

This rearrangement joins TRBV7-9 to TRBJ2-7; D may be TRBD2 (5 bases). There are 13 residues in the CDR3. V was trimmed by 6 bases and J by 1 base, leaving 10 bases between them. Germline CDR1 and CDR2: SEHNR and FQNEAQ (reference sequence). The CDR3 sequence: CASSPGKSYEQYF. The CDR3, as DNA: TGTGCCAGCAGTCCCGGGAAGTCCTACGAGCAGTACTTC.

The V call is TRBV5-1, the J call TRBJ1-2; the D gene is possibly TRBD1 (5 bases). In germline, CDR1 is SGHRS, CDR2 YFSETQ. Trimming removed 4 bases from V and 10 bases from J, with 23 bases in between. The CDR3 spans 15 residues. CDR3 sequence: CASSPGGAGVVYYTF. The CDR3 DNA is TGCGCCAGCAGCCCGGGAGGGGCGGGGGTAGTCTACTACACCTTC.

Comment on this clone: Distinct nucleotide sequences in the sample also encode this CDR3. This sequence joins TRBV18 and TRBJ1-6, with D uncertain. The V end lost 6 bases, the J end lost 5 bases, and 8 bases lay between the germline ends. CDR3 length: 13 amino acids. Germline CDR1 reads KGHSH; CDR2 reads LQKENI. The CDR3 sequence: CASSLQDNSPLHF. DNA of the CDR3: TGTGCCAGCTCGCTTCAGGATAATTCACCCCTCCACTTT.